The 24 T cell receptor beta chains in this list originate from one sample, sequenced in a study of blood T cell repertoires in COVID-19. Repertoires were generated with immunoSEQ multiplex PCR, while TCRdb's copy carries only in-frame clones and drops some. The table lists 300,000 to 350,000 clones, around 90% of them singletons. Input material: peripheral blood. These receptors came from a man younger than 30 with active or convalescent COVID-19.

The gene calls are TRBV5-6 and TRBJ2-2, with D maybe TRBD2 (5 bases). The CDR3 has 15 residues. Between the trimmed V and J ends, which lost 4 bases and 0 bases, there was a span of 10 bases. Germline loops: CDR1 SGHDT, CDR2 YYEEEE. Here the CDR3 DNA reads TGTGCCAGCAGCCCTGGAGGCCCGAACACCGGGGAGCTGTTTTTT. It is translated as CASSPGGPNTGELFF.

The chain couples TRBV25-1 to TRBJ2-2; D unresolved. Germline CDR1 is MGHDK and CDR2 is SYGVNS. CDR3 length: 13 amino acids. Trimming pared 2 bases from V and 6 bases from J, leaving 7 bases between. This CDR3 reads CASSEPFPGELFF. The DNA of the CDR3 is TGTGCCAGCAGTGAACCCTTTCCCGGGGAGCTGTTTTTT. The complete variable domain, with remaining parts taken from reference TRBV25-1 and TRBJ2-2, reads EADIYQTPRYLVIGTGKKITLECSQTMGHDKMYWYQQDPGMELHLIHYSYGVNSTEKGDLSSESTVSRIRTEHFPLTLESARPSHTSQYLCASSEPFPGELFFGEGSRLTVL.

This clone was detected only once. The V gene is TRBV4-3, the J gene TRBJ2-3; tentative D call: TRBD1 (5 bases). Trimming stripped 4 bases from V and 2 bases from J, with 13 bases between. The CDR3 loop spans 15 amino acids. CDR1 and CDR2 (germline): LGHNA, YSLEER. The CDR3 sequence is CASSLDLGVTDTQYF. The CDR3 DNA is TGCGCCAGCAGCCTGGATCTAGGGGTCACAGATACGCAGTATTTT.

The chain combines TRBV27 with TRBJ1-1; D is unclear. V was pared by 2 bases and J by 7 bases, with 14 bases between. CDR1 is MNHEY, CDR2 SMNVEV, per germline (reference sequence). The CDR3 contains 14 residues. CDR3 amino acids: CASSLSSPPGEAFF. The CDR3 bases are TGTGCCAGCAGTTTAAGCTCTCCCCCGGGTGAAGCTTTCTTT.

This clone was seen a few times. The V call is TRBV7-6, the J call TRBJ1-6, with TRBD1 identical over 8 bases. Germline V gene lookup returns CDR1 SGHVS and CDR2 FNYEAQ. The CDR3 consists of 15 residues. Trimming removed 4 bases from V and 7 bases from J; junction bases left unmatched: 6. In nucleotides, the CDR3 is TGTGCCAGCAGCTCGAGGACAGGGACCAATTCACCCCTCCACTTT. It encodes CASSSRTGTNSPLHF.

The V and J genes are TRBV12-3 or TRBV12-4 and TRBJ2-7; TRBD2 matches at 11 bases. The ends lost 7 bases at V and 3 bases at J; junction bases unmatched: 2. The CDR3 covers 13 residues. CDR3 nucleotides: TGTGCCAGCATTACTAGCGGGGGCTACGAGCAGTACTTC. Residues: CASITSGGYEQYF.

The CDR3 is CASSLAGGTDTQYF. The CDR3 DNA follows: TGTGCCAGCTCACTAGCGGGAGGCACAGATACGCAGTATTTT. The rearrangement links TRBV6-4 to TRBJ2-3, with 11 bases aligning to TRBD2. V lost 8 bases and J lost 1; bases outside the gene matches: 2. The CDR3 runs 14 residues. Germline loops: CDR1 MRHNA, CDR2 SNTAGT.

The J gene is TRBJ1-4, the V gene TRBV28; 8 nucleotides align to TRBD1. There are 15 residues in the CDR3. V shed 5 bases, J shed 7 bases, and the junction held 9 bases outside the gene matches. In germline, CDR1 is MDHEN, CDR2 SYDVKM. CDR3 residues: CASSTTGAGTEKLFF. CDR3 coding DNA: TGTGCCAGCAGTACGACAGGGGCAGGAACTGAAAAACTGTTTTTT.

For the CDR3, the DNA is TGTGCCAGCAGCCGTACCGGGACTAGCGGCCTCGGGGAGCTGTTTTTT. Residues: CASSRTGTSGLGELFF. This rearrangement joins TRBV11-3 to TRBJ2-2, with TRBD2 matching 11 bases. CDR1 and CDR2 (germline): SGHNT, YENEEA. The CDR3 contains 16 residues. V lost 5 bases and J lost 7; bases outside the gene matches: 9.

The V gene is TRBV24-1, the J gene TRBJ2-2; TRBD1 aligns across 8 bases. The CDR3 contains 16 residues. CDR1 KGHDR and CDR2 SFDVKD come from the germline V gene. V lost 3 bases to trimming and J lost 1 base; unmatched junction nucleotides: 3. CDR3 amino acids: CATSDPGTGNTGELFF. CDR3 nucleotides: TGTGCCACCAGTGATCCCGGGACAGGGAACACCGGGGAGCTGTTTTTT.

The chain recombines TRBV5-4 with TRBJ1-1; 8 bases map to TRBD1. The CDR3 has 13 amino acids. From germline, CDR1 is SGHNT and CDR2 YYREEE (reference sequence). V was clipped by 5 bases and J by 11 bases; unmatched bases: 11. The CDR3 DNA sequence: TGTGCCAGCAGGGACGGACAGGGCCGATTGGCTTTCTTT. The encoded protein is CASRDGQGRLAFF.

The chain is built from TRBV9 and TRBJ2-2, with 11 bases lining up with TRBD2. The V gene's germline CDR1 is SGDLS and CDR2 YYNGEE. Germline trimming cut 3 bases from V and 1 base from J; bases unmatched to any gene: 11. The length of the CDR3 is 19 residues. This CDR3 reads CASSGALSSGGMNTGELFF. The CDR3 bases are TGTGCCAGCAGCGGAGCCTTATCTAGCGGGGGGATGAACACCGGGGAGCTGTTTTTT.

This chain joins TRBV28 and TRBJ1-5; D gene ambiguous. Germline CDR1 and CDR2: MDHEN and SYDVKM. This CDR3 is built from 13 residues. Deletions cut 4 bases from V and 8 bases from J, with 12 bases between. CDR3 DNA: TGTGCCAGCAGTTCCCCCCCCGTCGAGCCCCAGCATTTT. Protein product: CASSSPPVEPQHF.

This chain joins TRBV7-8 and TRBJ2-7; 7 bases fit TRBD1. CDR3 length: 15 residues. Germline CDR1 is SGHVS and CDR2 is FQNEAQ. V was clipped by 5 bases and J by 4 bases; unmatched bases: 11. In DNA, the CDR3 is TGTGCCAGCAGCATAAACACAGGGGAAGGATACGAGCAGTACTTC. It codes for CASSINTGEGYEQYF. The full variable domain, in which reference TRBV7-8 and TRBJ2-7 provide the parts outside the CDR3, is GAGVSQSPRYKVAKRGQDVALRCDPISGHVSLFWYQQALGQGPEFLTYFQNEAQLDKSGLPSDRFFAERPEGSVSTLKIQRTQQEDSAVYLCASSINTGEGYEQYFGPGTRLTVT.

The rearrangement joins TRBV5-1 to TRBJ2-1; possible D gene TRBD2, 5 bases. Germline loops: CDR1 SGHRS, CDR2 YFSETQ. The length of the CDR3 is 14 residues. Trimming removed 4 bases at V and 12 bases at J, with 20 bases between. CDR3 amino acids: CASSQNSGESGQFF. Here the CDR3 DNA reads TGCGCCAGCAGCCAAAACTCCGGGGAGTCAGGGCAGTTCTTC.

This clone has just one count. The CDR3 sequence is CASSLSTGVGYTF. DNA of the CDR3: TGTGCCAGCAGTTTATCGACAGGGGTTGGCTACACCTTC. The chain is built from TRBV27 and TRBJ1-2; 8 nucleotides agree with TRBD1. J gave up 7 bases and V 0 bases, and 1 base lay outside the gene matches. This CDR3 has 13 amino acids. Germline assignment: CDR1 MNHEY and CDR2 SMNVEV (reference sequence).

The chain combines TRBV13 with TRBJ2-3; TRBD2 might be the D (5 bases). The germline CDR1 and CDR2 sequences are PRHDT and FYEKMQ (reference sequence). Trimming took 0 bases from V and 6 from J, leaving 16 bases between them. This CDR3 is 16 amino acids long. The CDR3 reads CASSLGMASFKDTQYF. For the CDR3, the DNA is TGTGCCAGCAGCTTAGGGATGGCTAGCTTTAAGGATACGCAGTATTTT.

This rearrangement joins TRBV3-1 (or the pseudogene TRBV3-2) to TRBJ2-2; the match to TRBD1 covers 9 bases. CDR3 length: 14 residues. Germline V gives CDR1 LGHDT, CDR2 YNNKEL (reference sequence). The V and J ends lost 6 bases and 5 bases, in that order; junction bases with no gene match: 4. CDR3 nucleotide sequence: TGTGCCAGCAGGGGGACAGGGCGGACCGGGGAGCTGTTTTTT. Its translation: CASRGTGRTGELFF.

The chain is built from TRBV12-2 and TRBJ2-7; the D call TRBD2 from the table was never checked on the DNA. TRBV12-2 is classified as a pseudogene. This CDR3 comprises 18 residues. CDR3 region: CASRLAPRAREKPHEQYF. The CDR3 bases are TGTGCAAGTCGCTTAGCCCCGCGCGCCCGAGAAAAGCCCCACGAGCAGTACTTC.

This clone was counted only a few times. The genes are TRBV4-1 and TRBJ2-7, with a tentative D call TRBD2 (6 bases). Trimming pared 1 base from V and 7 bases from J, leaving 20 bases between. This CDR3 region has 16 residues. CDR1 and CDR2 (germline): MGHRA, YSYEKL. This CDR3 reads CASSQAWRGKMDEQYF. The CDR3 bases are TGCGCCAGCAGCCAAGCCTGGCGGGGCAAGATGGATGAGCAGTACTTC.

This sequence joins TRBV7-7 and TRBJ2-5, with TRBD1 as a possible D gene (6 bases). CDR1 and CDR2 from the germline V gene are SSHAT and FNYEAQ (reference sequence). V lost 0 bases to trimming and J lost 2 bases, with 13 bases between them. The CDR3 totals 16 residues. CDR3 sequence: CASSLAPQGGQETQYF. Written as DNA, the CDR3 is TGTGCCAGCAGCTTAGCGCCACAGGGTGGGCAAGAGACCCAGTACTTC.

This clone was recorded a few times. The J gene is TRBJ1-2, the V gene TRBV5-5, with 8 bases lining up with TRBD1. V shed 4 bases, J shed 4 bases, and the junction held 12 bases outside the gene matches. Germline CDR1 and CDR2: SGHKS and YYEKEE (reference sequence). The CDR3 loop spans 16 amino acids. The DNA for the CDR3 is TGTGCCAGCAGCGGCGACCCTTCAGGGGGCGGCTATGGCTACACCTTC. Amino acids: CASSGDPSGGGYGYTF.

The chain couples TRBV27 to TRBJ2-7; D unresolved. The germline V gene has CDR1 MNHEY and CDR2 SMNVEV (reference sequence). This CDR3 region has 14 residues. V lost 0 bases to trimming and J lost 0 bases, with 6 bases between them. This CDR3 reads CASSLSPDSYEQYF. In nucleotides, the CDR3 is TGTGCCAGCAGTTTATCTCCAGACTCCTACGAGCAGTACTTC.

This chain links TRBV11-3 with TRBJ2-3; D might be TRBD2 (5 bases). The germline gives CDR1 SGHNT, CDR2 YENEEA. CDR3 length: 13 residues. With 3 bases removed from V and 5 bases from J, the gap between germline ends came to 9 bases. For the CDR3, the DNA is TGTGCCAGCAGCTTGCAAGGAGGAGATACGCAGTATTTT. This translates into CASSLQGGDTQYF.